The 10 T cell receptor beta chains given below trace back to one sample, sequenced in a study of blood T cell repertoires in COVID-19. Method: immunoSEQ multiplex PCR; TCRdb's copy keeps in-frame clones and lacks some. Of around 340,000 clones in the sample, roughly 89% were seen once. Material for sequencing was peripheral blood. Receptors originate from an older woman with COVID-19, enrolled during active disease.

The chain carries TRBV7-3 and TRBJ2-2; D perhaps matches TRBD1 (5 bases). Trimming took 5 bases from V and 2 from J, leaving 15 bases between them. The germline CDR1 and CDR2 sequences are SGHTA and FQGTGA. This CDR3 spans 16 amino acids. The DNA of the CDR3 is TGTGCCAGCAGCGGGCGAGGACGGACAAACACCGGGGAGCTGTTTTTT. Its protein product is CASSGRGRTNTGELFF.

This chain connects TRBV13 to TRBJ2-2; tentatively, D is TRBD1 (5 bases). V dropped 5 bases and J dropped 4 bases, with 32 bases sitting between them. The CDR3 is 21 amino acids. Per the germline V gene, CDR1 is PRHDT and CDR2 is FYEKMQ (reference sequence). Here the CDR3 DNA reads TGTGCCAGCAGCCTCCTCCGCCCTCCCGGACAAACCGCCAAGGGCACCGGGGAGCTGTTTTTT. Translated, it gives CASSLLRPPGQTAKGTGELFF.

CDR3 protein: CASSHTPRQRISTDTQYF. CDR3 nucleotide sequence: TGTGCCAGCAGCCACACCCCTCGACAGAGAATTAGCACAGATACGCAGTATTTT. V gene TRBV3-1 (or the pseudogene TRBV3-2) combines with J gene TRBJ2-3, with TRBD1 as a possible D gene (5 bases). V lost 3 bases, J lost 0 bases, and 19 bases lay in between. Germline lookup yields CDR1 LGHDT and CDR2 YNNKEL (reference sequence). CDR3 length equals 18 residues.

The chain joins TRBV30 to TRBJ1-5; TRBD1 aligns across 9 bases. CDR3 length equals 13 residues. V shed 2 bases, J shed 9 bases, and the junction held 5 bases outside the gene matches. Germline V gene data show CDR1 as GTSNPN and CDR2 as SVGIG (reference sequence). In nucleotides, the CDR3 is TGTGCCTGGAGTAGACAGGGGGATAGGCCCCAGCATTTT. Translating gives CAWSRQGDRPQHF.

The chain links TRBV7-9 to TRBJ2-3; possibly TRBD2 for D (5 bases). Germline V gives CDR1 SEHNR, CDR2 FQNEAQ (reference sequence). With 5 bases removed from V and 1 base from J, the gap between germline ends came to 16 bases. CDR3 length: 16 residues. The CDR3 nucleotides read TGTGCCAGCAGCCCTCGTCGGGGTGAAGGCACAGATACGCAGTATTTT. This gives the protein CASSPRRGEGTDTQYF.

The chain combines TRBV18 with TRBJ2-3; TRBD1 agrees at 7 bases. Trimming at V came to 3 bases and at J to 1 base, leaving 4 bases not matched to a gene. The CDR3 totals 15 residues. Germline CDR1 reads KGHSH; CDR2 reads LQKENI. The CDR3 spells CASSPTGTGTDTQYF. Written as DNA, the CDR3 is TGTGCCAGCTCACCTACCGGGACAGGCACAGATACGCAGTATTTT.

This clone was counted a few times. The chain employs TRBV12-3 or TRBV12-4 and TRBJ1-5, with D hard to call. The CDR3 contains 12 residues. V was shortened by 3 bases and J by 6 bases, with 6 bases between the two germline ends. CDR3 DNA sequence: TGTGCCAGCAGTTTCCACGGTCAGCCCCAGCATTTT. It specifies CASSFHGQPQHF.

The gene calls are TRBV2 and TRBJ1-2; perhaps TRBD1 as D (6 bases). CDR1 and CDR2 (germline): SNHLY, FYNNEI. This CDR3 spans 17 amino acids. V was trimmed by 5 bases and J by 2 bases, leaving 21 bases between them. Here the CDR3 reads CASSPRTSTGKNYGYTF. The CDR3 coding sequence is TGTGCCAGCAGTCCGCGGACGTCGACAGGAAAGAACTATGGCTACACCTTC.

On this clone: Other DNA sequences in this sample translate to the same CDR3. The V gene is TRBV28, the J gene TRBJ1-1, with D possibly TRBD1 on 5 matching bases. V was cut by 4 bases and J by 4 bases, with 16 bases left in between. The CDR3 runs 15 residues. Germline V lookup: CDR1 MDHEN, CDR2 SYDVKM. The CDR3 reads CASSSPGGRSTEAFF. The CDR3 bases are TGTGCCAGCAGTTCACCGGGGGGGAGAAGCACTGAAGCTTTCTTT.

This chain connects TRBV25-1 to TRBJ1-4; the D gene is possibly TRBD1 (5 bases). This CDR3 is 16 amino acids long. V lost 1 base and J lost 4, with 13 bases in between. Germline V gene sequence: CDR1 MGHDK, CDR2 SYGVNS. CDR3 amino acids: CASSESSGLFNEKLFF. The DNA of the CDR3 is TGTGCCAGCAGTGAATCTTCAGGGCTCTTTAATGAAAAACTGTTTTTT.